Reported below is one TCR beta chain. Its cognate antigen is unknown. The CDR3 sequence is 14 residues long. Germline V gives CDR1 MNHNS, CDR2 SASEGT. V shed 0 bases and J shed 1 base, with 3 bases lying between them. The sample is drawn from a study of T cells after yellow fever vaccination. Study-level background: When fractions had low cell numbers, they were prepared with SMART-Seq v4 Ultra Low Input. Study-wide points: Clonotypes appearing in both CD4 and CD8 compartments existed, and their share was small. In FACS-sorted repertoires, abundant clonotypes from the bulk population could appear as contaminants.

Template switching with 5'RACE generated the TCR cDNA and added a universal primer site and UMIs. MiXCR, applied by TCRdb to the 5' RACE reads, yields one record per CDR3 protein. The profile covers under 200,000 distinct CDR3 sequences, with approximately 11% appearing a single time and 35% to 40% taken by the ten largest. The clonotype was recovered from a man aged 18 to 29 who received the YFV17D yellow fever vaccine. The chain carries TRBV6-1 and TRBJ2-2; D remains ambiguous. The specimen comprised CD8+ T cells sorted from PBMCs, sampled 15 days after the yellow fever booster vaccination. CDR3 protein: CASSEARNTGELFF. The CDR3 DNA reads TGTGCCAGCAGTGAAGCACGGAACACCGGGGAGCTGTTTTTT.